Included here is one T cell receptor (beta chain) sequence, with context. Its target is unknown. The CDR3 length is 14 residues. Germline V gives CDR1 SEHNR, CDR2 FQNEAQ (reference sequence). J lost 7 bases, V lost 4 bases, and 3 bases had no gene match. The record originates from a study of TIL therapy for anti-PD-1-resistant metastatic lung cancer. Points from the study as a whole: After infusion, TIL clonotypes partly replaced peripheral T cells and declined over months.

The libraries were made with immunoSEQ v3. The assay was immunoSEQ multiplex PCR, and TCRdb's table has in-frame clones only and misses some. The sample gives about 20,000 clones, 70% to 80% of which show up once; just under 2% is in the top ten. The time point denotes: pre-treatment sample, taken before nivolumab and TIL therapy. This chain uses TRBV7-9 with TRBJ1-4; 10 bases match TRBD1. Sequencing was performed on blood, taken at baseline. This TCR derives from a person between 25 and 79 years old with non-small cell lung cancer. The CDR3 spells CASSSGQGSEKLFF. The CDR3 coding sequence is TGTGCCAGCAGCTCGGGACAGGGGTCTGAAAAACTGTTTTTT.